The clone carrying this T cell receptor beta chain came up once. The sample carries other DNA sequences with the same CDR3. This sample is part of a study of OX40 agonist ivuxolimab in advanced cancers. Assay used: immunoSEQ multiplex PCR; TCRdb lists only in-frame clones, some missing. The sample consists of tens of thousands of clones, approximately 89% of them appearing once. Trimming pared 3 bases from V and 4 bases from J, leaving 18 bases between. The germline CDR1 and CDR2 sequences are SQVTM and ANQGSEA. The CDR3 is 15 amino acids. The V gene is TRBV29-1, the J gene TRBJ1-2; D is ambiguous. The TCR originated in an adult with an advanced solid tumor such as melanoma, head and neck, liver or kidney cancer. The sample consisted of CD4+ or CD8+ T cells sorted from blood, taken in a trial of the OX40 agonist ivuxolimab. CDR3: CSVEDQGLGIYGYTF. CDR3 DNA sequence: TGCAGCGTTGAGGATCAAGGGCTCGGAATCTATGGCTACACCTTC.